This TCR beta chain comes out of a study of T cells after somatic rescue of genetic block. CDR3 length: 10 residues. The V end was cut by 8 bases, the J end by 1 base, with 2 bases between. Germline V CDR1 and CDR2: SNHLY, FYNNEI. Repertoires were generated with immunoSEQ multiplex PCR, while TCRdb's copy carries only in-frame clones and drops some. The table records approximately 12,000 clones, about 76% of them present only once. The V call is TRBV2, the J call TRBJ1-1; D uncertain. The specimen sequenced was peripheral blood mononuclear cells (PBMCs). The sequence derives from a boy between 10 and 17 years old. Here the CDR3 reads CASGNTEAFF. DNA for the CDR3: TGTGCCAGCGGGAACACTGAAGCTTTCTTT.